These 30 T cell receptor beta chains originate from one sample sequenced in a study of blood T cell repertoires in COVID-19. TCRdb's table, derived via immunoSEQ multiplex PCR, lists solely in-frame clones and lacks some. The data show tens of thousands of clones, approximately 88% seen once. Material for sequencing was peripheral blood. The receptors here all came from a woman of 80 years or more with acute or convalescent COVID-19.

The chain employs TRBV5-5 and TRBJ1-4, with 7 positions matching TRBD1. Trimming cost V 6 bases and J 8 bases; bases outside gene matches: 16. The germline V gene encodes CDR1 SGHKS and CDR2 YYEKEE (reference sequence). The CDR3 contains 16 residues. CDR3 DNA sequence: TGTGCCAGCACCCCCGAACTAACAGGGGCGGGGGAAAAACTGTTTTTT. Protein sequence: CASTPELTGAGEKLFF.

The chain uses TRBV7-3 and TRBJ2-7, with D possibly matching TRBD1 (6 bases). Per germline, CDR1 SGHTA and CDR2 FQGTGA. V lost 5 bases and J lost 5, with 13 bases in between. The CDR3 length is 13 residues. CDR3 sequence (DNA): TGTGCCAGCAGCCAAGGGGGTCCTGACGAGCAGTACTTC. Its translation is CASSQGGPDEQYF.

The rearrangement links TRBV3-1 (or the pseudogene TRBV3-2) to TRBJ1-2, with D perhaps matching TRBD1 (5 bases). Trimming cost V 1 base and J 3 bases, with 15 bases left between them. Germline loops: CDR1 LGHDT, CDR2 YNNKEL (reference sequence). The CDR3 loop spans 16 amino acids. The CDR3 sequence: CASSQVRGQGHYGYTF. CDR3 DNA sequence: TGTGCCAGCAGCCAAGTTCGTGGGCAGGGCCACTATGGCTACACCTTC.

The chain is built from TRBV7-2 and TRBJ1-1; no definite D call. Germline V gene sequence: CDR1 SGHTA, CDR2 FQGNSA. This CDR3 has 14 amino acids. Trimming shortened V by 2 bases and J by 1 base, and 8 bases separated the two germline ends. The CDR3 reads CASSLSGRNTEAFF. In DNA form, the CDR3 reads TGTGCCAGCAGCTTAAGTGGGAGGAACACTGAAGCTTTCTTT.

This chain uses TRBV29-1 with TRBJ1-1; 10 nucleotides line up with TRBD1. The CDR3 is 13 residues long. The germline V gene encodes CDR1 SQVTM and CDR2 ANQGSEA. J gave up 4 bases and V 7 bases, and 6 bases lay outside the gene matches. The CDR3 is CSAGQGGSTEAFF. CDR3 nucleotides: TGCAGCGCAGGACAGGGGGGGAGCACTGAAGCTTTCTTT.

This chain joins TRBV4-1 and TRBJ2-7; 11 nucleotides line up with TRBD2. Germline V gives CDR1 MGHRA, CDR2 YSYEKL. After removal of 4 bases from V and 6 bases from J, the junction contained 8 bases not matched to a gene. The CDR3 spans 15 residues. Written as DNA, the CDR3 is TGCGCCAGCAGCCGATCCGGGACTAGCGGCTTCGAGCAGTACTTC. Protein product: CASSRSGTSGFEQYF.

V gene TRBV19 combines with J gene TRBJ1-4, with D hard to call. Trimming took 0 bases from V and 8 from J, leaving 10 bases between them. Looked up from germline, CDR1 is LNHDA and CDR2 is SQIVND (reference sequence). The CDR3 runs 14 residues. CDR3 DNA: TGTGCCAGTAGTATAGATCATGGGAGGGAAAAACTGTTTTTT. This codes for CASSIDHGREKLFF.

This clone turned up a few times. CDR3 in DNA: TGTGCCAGTACTCCGGGACTAGCGACCTACTCCTACAATGAGCAGTTCTTC. It is translated as CASTPGLATYSYNEQFF. The genes are TRBV19 and TRBJ2-1; 10 bases agree with TRBD2. Germline CDR1 reads LNHDA; CDR2 reads SQIVND (reference sequence). J was trimmed by 0 bases and V by 7 bases; bases with no gene match: 9. The CDR3 extends over 17 amino acids.

DNA for the CDR3: TGTGCCACCAGTGATGCCCGGGGGGAGGCGCAGTATTTT. Its translation: CATSDARGEAQYF. The chain couples TRBV24-1 to TRBJ2-3, with 7 bases that match TRBD2. With V trimmed by 3 bases and J by 10 bases, 6 bases remained unmatched. This CDR3 is built from 13 residues. Per the germline V gene, CDR1 is KGHDR and CDR2 is SFDVKD.

The chain is built from TRBV19 and TRBJ2-2, with 8 nucleotides matching TRBD2. The CDR3 runs 14 residues. Trimming removed 4 bases from V and 9 bases from J; junction bases left unmatched: 7. Per germline, CDR1 LNHDA and CDR2 SQIVND (reference sequence). The CDR3 sequence is CASSRPGGHRELFF. DNA for the CDR3: TGTGCCAGTAGTAGGCCGGGAGGGCACCGGGAGCTGTTTTTT.

The chain uses TRBV2 and TRBJ2-5; TRBD2 matches at 10 bases. The V and J ends lost 5 bases and 5 bases, in that order; junction bases with no gene match: 8. Germline values: CDR1 SNHLY, CDR2 FYNNEI. The CDR3 loop spans 15 amino acids. The DNA of the CDR3 is TGTGCCAGCAGTCGGGCTAGCGGGGGCTGGGAGACCCAGTACTTC. It yields the protein CASSRASGGWETQYF.

This clone turned up a few times. The J gene is TRBJ2-5, the V gene TRBV5-1; D is unresolved. Germline-derived CDR1 and CDR2 are SGHRS and YFSETQ. The germline V and J ends were trimmed by 4 bases and 1 base, with 14 bases remaining between them. This CDR3 is built from 15 residues. CDR3 loop: CASSPGQASQETQYF. The CDR3 bases are TGCGCCAGCAGCCCGGGTCAAGCTTCCCAAGAGACCCAGTACTTC.

This chain uses TRBV6-2 or TRBV6-3 with TRBJ1-2; no clear D gene. V lost 0 bases, J lost 0 bases, and 11 bases lay in between. CDR1 is MNHEY, CDR2 SVGEGT, per germline. This CDR3 region has 16 residues. CDR3 bases: TGTGCCAGCAGTTACTCGGGCGGGCAAGCTAACTATGGCTACACCTTC. Protein: CASSYSGGQANYGYTF.

Here the CDR3 reads CASSAWRADTQYF. The CDR3 DNA is TGTGCCAGCAGTGCATGGAGGGCAGATACGCAGTATTTT. This rearrangement joins TRBV27 to TRBJ2-3; tentative D call: TRBD2 (6 bases). Germline CDR1 reads MNHEY; CDR2 reads SMNVEV (reference sequence). CDR3 length equals 13 residues. The V and J ends lost 5 bases and 4 bases respectively, with 10 bases between them.

This chain uses TRBV19 with TRBJ2-1; 8 nucleotides line up with TRBD1. The CDR3 runs to 13 residues. J lost 7 bases, V lost 8 bases, and 7 bases had no gene match. Germline CDR1 is LNHDA and CDR2 is SQIVND (reference sequence). CDR3 bases: TGTGCCAGTCTAAGGACAGGGCTTAATGAGCAGTTCTTC. It specifies CASLRTGLNEQFF. The entire variable domain, with the rest obtained from reference TRBV19 and TRBJ2-1, is as follows: DGGITQSPKYLFRKEGQNVTLSCEQNLNHDAMYWYRQDPGQGLRLIYYSQIVNDFQKGDIAEGYSVSREKKESFPLTVTSAQKNPTAFYLCASLRTGLNEQFFGPGTRLTVL.

The chain uses TRBV10-3 and TRBJ2-6; the match to TRBD1 covers 8 bases. CDR1 and CDR2 (germline): ENHRY, SYGVKD. The CDR3 has 17 amino acids. V lost 6 bases, J lost 0 bases, and 7 bases stayed unmatched. The CDR3 sequence: CAISGQGSNSGANVLTF. In nucleotides, the CDR3 is TGTGCCATCAGCGGACAGGGTAGCAACTCTGGGGCCAACGTCCTGACTTTC.

This clone was seen a few times. J is TRBJ2-2 and V is TRBV19; 10 positions match TRBD2. V lost 7 bases to trimming and J lost 4 bases; unmatched junction nucleotides: 9. Germline CDR1 LNHDA, CDR2 SQIVND (reference sequence). The CDR3 length is 16 residues. The CDR3 sequence: CASKASGSSGTGELFF. The CDR3 DNA is TGTGCCAGTAAGGCTAGCGGGAGTTCGGGCACCGGGGAGCTGTTTTTT.

CDR3 nucleotides: TGTGCCAGCAGCCCAACCCTGAGGAGTGAGCAGTTCTTC. This encodes CASSPTLRSEQFF. The chain uses TRBV14 and TRBJ2-1, with D unresolved. Germline CDR1 is SGHDN and CDR2 is FVKESK. The CDR3 is 13 residues long. Deletions cut 4 bases from V and 9 bases from J, with 13 bases between.

This sequence joins TRBV24-1 and TRBJ2-3, with a weak D call TRBD1 (5 bases). V shed 6 bases and J shed 1 base, with 10 bases lying between them. Per the germline V gene, CDR1 is KGHDR and CDR2 is SFDVKD. There are 14 residues in the CDR3. This chain's CDR3 is CATSQQGGTDTQYF. CDR3 nucleotide sequence: TGTGCCACCAGTCAGCAAGGGGGCACAGATACGCAGTATTTT.

The count of this clone is one. The CDR3 here is CASSQQSLAGRPDTQYF. The CDR3 nucleotides are TGTGCCAGCAGCCAACAATCCCTGGCGGGGCGCCCAGATACGCAGTATTTT. The chain uses TRBV14 and TRBJ2-3; a weak D match, TRBD2 (6 bases). CDR3 length: 17 residues. The V gene lost 2 bases and the J gene lost 4 bases, with 19 bases spanning the gap. CDR1 and CDR2 from the germline V gene are SGHDN and FVKESK.

V is TRBV2 and J is TRBJ1-6; possible D gene TRBD1, 6 bases. Trimming stripped 4 bases from V and 10 bases from J, with 20 bases between. The germline CDR1 and CDR2 sequences are SNHLY and FYNNEI. This CDR3 contains 16 residues. CDR3 nucleotides: TGTGCCAGCAGTGGCTCAGCCACAGGGCTTCGGTCACCCCTCCACTTT. Translated, it gives CASSGSATGLRSPLHF. Based on the CDR3 plus reference TRBV2 and TRBJ1-6, the full variable domain is EPEVTQTPSHQVTQMGQEVILRCVPISNHLYFYWYRQILGQKVEFLVSFYNNEISEKSEIFDDQFSVERPDGSNFTLKIRSTKLEDSAMYFCASSGSATGLRSPLHFGNGTRLTVT.

In this sample, this clone turned up once. The rearrangement uses TRBV6-2 or TRBV6-3 and TRBJ2-3, with TRBD2 matching 7 bases. Germline loops: CDR1 MNHEY, CDR2 SVGEGT. With V trimmed by 3 bases and J by 7 bases, 10 bases remained unmatched. CDR3 length: 15 amino acids. The CDR3 sequence: CASSYGGGNSNTQYF. The CDR3 region has the DNA TGTGCCAGCAGTTATGGCGGGGGAAACTCAAATACGCAGTATTTT.

The J gene is TRBJ1-3, the V gene TRBV5-1; 7 positions agree with TRBD1. Per the germline V gene, CDR1 is SGHRS and CDR2 is YFSETQ. The CDR3 consists of 15 residues. V lost 4 bases, J lost 0 bases, and 4 bases stayed unmatched. The chain's CDR3 is CASSRQGSSGNTIYF. Here the CDR3 DNA reads TGCGCCAGCAGCCGACAGGGATCCTCTGGAAACACCATATATTTT.

In DNA, the CDR3 is TGTGCCAGCAGCCACCGGGGGGTGTCTAATGAAAAACTGTTTTTT. Amino acid sequence: CASSHRGVSNEKLFF. The chain couples TRBV3-1 (or the pseudogene TRBV3-2) to TRBJ1-4; weak D call: TRBD1 (5 bases). Trimming stripped 3 bases from V and 3 bases from J, with 11 bases between. CDR1 LGHDT and CDR2 YNNKEL come from the germline V gene (reference sequence). This CDR3 contains 15 residues.

V usage is TRBV7-9 and J usage is TRBJ2-5; 7 positions agree with TRBD1. Germline V gene lookup returns CDR1 SEHNR and CDR2 FQNEAQ (reference sequence). V was clipped by 5 bases and J by 5 bases; unmatched bases: 8. The CDR3 is 14 amino acids. DNA for the CDR3: TGTGCCAGCAGCGACCAAGGGGGCGGGGAGACCCAGTACTTC. As protein: CASSDQGGGETQYF.

V and J are TRBV30 and TRBJ1-2; D perhaps matches TRBD1 (5 bases). Germline CDR1 and CDR2: GTSNPN and SVGIG (reference sequence). V lost 1 base, J lost 8 bases, and 11 bases lay in between. The CDR3 spans 12 residues. The CDR3 bases are TGTGCCTGGAGTGGGGGCTGGGGCGGCTACACCTTC. Its protein product is CAWSGGWGGYTF.

V usage is TRBV19 and J usage is TRBJ1-1; no clear D gene. CDR1 and CDR2 from the germline V gene are LNHDA and SQIVND (reference sequence). Trimming shortened V by 3 bases and J by 1 base, and 9 bases separated the two germline ends. This CDR3 spans 14 amino acids. The CDR3 region has the DNA TGTGCCAGTAGTATTTCGCTAAAGAACACTGAAGCTTTCTTT. It codes for CASSISLKNTEAFF.

The V gene is TRBV19, the J gene TRBJ2-7; perhaps TRBD1 as D (6 bases). The CDR3 length is 14 residues. Germline loops: CDR1 LNHDA, CDR2 SQIVND (reference sequence). Trimming cost V 6 bases and J 2 bases, with 14 bases left between them. The chain's CDR3 is CASRDRDIPYEQYF. The CDR3, as DNA: TGTGCCAGTAGGGACCGGGACATACCCTACGAGCAGTACTTC.

The rearrangement uses TRBV7-9 and TRBJ2-7; 12 nucleotides line up with TRBD2. CDR1 and CDR2 from the germline V gene are SEHNR and FQNEAQ (reference sequence). The ends lost 1 base at V and 6 bases at J; junction bases unmatched: 4. The CDR3 contains 15 residues. Here the CDR3 reads CASSLGTSGGFEQYF. CDR3 in DNA: TGTGCCAGCAGCTTAGGAACTAGCGGGGGGTTCGAGCAGTACTTC.

The rearrangement joins TRBV27 to TRBJ2-7, with TRBD2 matching 9 bases. V lost 3 bases to trimming and J lost 5 bases; unmatched junction nucleotides: 8. This CDR3 has 15 amino acids. Germline CDR1 is MNHEY and CDR2 is SMNVEV (reference sequence). The CDR3 here is CASSFYGGGADEQYF. DNA for the CDR3: TGTGCCAGCAGTTTTTACGGCGGGGGGGCAGACGAGCAGTACTTC.